A single sample gave rise to the 19 T cell receptor beta chains below, sequenced in a study of blood T cell repertoires in COVID-19. Libraries were prepared by immunoSEQ multiplex PCR; TCRdb keeps only in-frame clonotypes and omits some of them. The profile shows some 190,000 clones, about 85% of them singletons. The sequenced sample consisted of peripheral blood. The source is a woman of 80 years or more with acute or convalescent COVID-19.

This clone was seen more than once but under ten times. V and J are TRBV18 and TRBJ1-1; 7 bases are a match to TRBD1. Unmatched junction bases numbered 3, after V lost 5 bases and J lost 3 bases. The germline gives CDR1 KGHSH, CDR2 LQKENI. The CDR3 consists of 13 residues. The CDR3 reads CASSSGTDTEAFF. CDR3 in DNA: TGTGCCAGCTCATCCGGGACAGACACTGAAGCTTTCTTT. Full variable domain (missing parts from reference TRBV18 and TRBJ1-1): NAGVMQNPRHLVRRRGQEARLRCSPMKGHSHVYWYRQLPEEGLKFMVYLQKENIIDESGMPKERFSAEFPKEGPSILRIQQVVRGDSAAYFCASSSGTDTEAFFGQGTRLTVV.

The rearrangement uses TRBV12-5 and TRBJ2-7, with D perhaps matching TRBD2 (6 bases). The CDR3 consists of 13 residues. The V and J ends lost 5 bases and 2 bases respectively, with 10 bases between them. Per germline, CDR1 LGHNT and CDR2 FRNRAP. The DNA for the CDR3 is TGTGCTAGTGGTCTTTCGGGGGCCTACGAGCAGTACTTC. Amino acids: CASGLSGAYEQYF.

In this sample, this clone turned up once. V usage is TRBV18 and J usage is TRBJ1-3; D might be TRBD1 (6 bases). Trimming shortened V by 4 bases and J by 3 bases, and 13 bases separated the two germline ends. The V gene's germline CDR1 is KGHSH and CDR2 LQKENI. The CDR3 extends over 15 amino acids. CDR3 amino acids: CASSRGQKSGNTIYF. The CDR3 nucleotides are TGTGCCAGCTCACGTGGACAGAAAAGTGGAAACACCATATATTTT.

The chain is built from TRBV28 and TRBJ2-2, with TRBD2 as a possible D gene (6 bases). Germline V lookup: CDR1 MDHEN, CDR2 SYDVKM. The CDR3 consists of 16 residues. V lost 8 bases and J lost 6, with 22 bases in between. CDR3 DNA sequence: TGTGCCAGCGTACACTATAGCGGATTTCAATCCGGGGAGCTGTTTTTT. It specifies CASVHYSGFQSGELFF. The variable domain in full, completed from reference TRBV28 and TRBJ2-2, reads DVKVTQSSRYLVKRTGEKVFLECVQDMDHENMFWYRQDPGLGLRLIYFSYDVKMKEKGDIPEGYSVSREKKERFSLILESASTNQTSMYLCASVHYSGFQSGELFFGEGSRLTVL.

This clone has a single count. The rearrangement uses TRBV5-1 and TRBJ2-7; TRBD2 aligns across 11 bases. The length of the CDR3 is 17 residues. The germline V gene encodes CDR1 SGHRS and CDR2 YFSETQ. Unmatched junction bases numbered 9, after V lost 4 bases and J lost 0 bases. The CDR3 coding sequence is TGCGCCAGCAGCCGGGCCGGGACTAGCGGAGTCTCCTACGAGCAGTACTTC. It codes for CASSRAGTSGVSYEQYF.

This chain links TRBV2 with TRBJ1-1; weak D call: TRBD1 (6 bases). The CDR3 loop spans 14 amino acids. V dropped 6 bases and J dropped 0 bases, with 11 bases sitting between them. Germline V gene sequence: CDR1 SNHLY, CDR2 FYNNEI. The CDR3 DNA follows: TGTGCCAGCAGAAGACAGGAGTTGAACACTGAAGCTTTCTTT. This encodes CASRRQELNTEAFF.

The J gene is TRBJ1-1, the V gene TRBV19; TRBD1 aligns across 12 bases. In germline, CDR1 is LNHDA, CDR2 SQIVND (reference sequence). The CDR3 runs to 17 residues. J gave up 6 bases and V 6 bases, and 14 bases lay outside the gene matches. The CDR3 DNA is TGTGCCAGTAGGGGACAGGGGGCGCTTTTAGGTCCTGCTGAAGCTTTCTTT. Its translation: CASRGQGALLGPAEAFF.

This clone was observed once. The chain employs TRBV3-1 (or the pseudogene TRBV3-2) and TRBJ2-7; D possibly corresponds to TRBD1 (5 bases). Germline V gene lookup returns CDR1 LGHDT and CDR2 YNNKEL (reference sequence). Between the trimmed V and J ends, which lost 6 bases and 0 bases, there was a span of 12 bases. The CDR3 consists of 14 residues. CDR3 DNA sequence: TGTGCCAGCAGTCTAGAAGGGGTCTCCTACGAGCAGTACTTC. Its translation: CASSLEGVSYEQYF.

This clone has just one count. V and J are TRBV7-2 and TRBJ2-1; D not certain. The CDR3 is 12 residues long. V was clipped by 3 bases and J by 7 bases, with 7 bases between them. CDR1 SGHTA and CDR2 FQGNSA come from the germline V gene. The chain's CDR3 is CASSFPGNEQFF. The CDR3 region has the DNA TGTGCCAGCAGCTTTCCCGGGAATGAGCAGTTCTTC.

This clone appeared a few times. The V call is TRBV12-3 or TRBV12-4, the J call TRBJ1-1; possibly TRBD1 for D (5 bases). V lost 0 bases to trimming and J lost 10 bases, with 12 bases between them. This CDR3 is 13 amino acids long. In nucleotides, the CDR3 is TGTGCCAGCAGTTTAGCCCCCGGCAGGGTAGCTTTCTTT. Amino acids: CASSLAPGRVAFF.

This chain uses TRBV27 with TRBJ2-2, with TRBD2 matching 8 bases. The CDR3 extends over 16 amino acids. V lost 3 bases, J lost 1 base, and 4 bases stayed unmatched. The germline V gene has CDR1 MNHEY and CDR2 SMNVEV (reference sequence). CDR3 protein: CASSFSGGLNTGELFF. The DNA for the CDR3 is TGTGCCAGCAGTTTTTCGGGAGGGCTGAACACCGGGGAGCTGTTTTTT.

CDR3 in DNA: TGTGCCACCAGCAGAGAGGAGGGCTACGAGCAGTACTTC. Its protein is CATSREEGYEQYF. The chain uses TRBV15 and TRBJ2-7; a possible D gene is TRBD2 (6 bases). V lost 0 bases, J lost 3 bases, and 6 bases lay in between. Per germline, CDR1 LNHNV and CDR2 YYDKDF (reference sequence). This CDR3 has 13 amino acids.

The genes are TRBV6-5 and TRBJ2-7; 8 bases line up with TRBD1. The V and J ends lost 6 bases and 1 base, in that order; junction bases with no gene match: 8. Germline-derived CDR1 and CDR2 are MNHEY and SVGAGI. This CDR3 has 15 amino acids. CDR3 DNA: TGTGCCAGCAGCTTACAGGGGGGCGAATCCTACGAGCAGTACTTC. Translation: CASSLQGGESYEQYF.

The chain carries TRBV7-9 and TRBJ2-1; 7 positions agree with TRBD2. The CDR3 loop spans 16 amino acids. Germline values: CDR1 SEHNR, CDR2 FQNEAQ (reference sequence). The V and J ends lost 10 bases and 7 bases, in that order; junction bases with no gene match: 19. The CDR3 region is CATLAGRAGLDNEQFF. The CDR3 coding sequence is TGTGCCACCCTAGCAGGGAGGGCAGGGCTTGATAATGAGCAGTTCTTC.

The chain employs TRBV19 and TRBJ2-3; the match to TRBD2 covers 13 bases. The CDR3 runs to 17 residues. V was clipped by 5 bases and J by 5 bases; unmatched bases: 10. Germline V gene lookup returns CDR1 LNHDA and CDR2 SQIVND (reference sequence). The CDR3 loop reads CASSLRTSGRAVDTQYF. The CDR3 DNA is TGTGCCAGTAGTCTCCGTACTAGCGGGAGGGCCGTAGATACGCAGTATTTT.

The V gene is TRBV6-2 or TRBV6-3, the J gene TRBJ1-5; weak D call: TRBD1 (5 bases). This CDR3 is built from 17 residues. V lost 5 bases and J lost 3, with 20 bases in between. Germline-derived CDR1 and CDR2 are MNHEY and SVGEGT. The CDR3: CASSPRVGGSYNQPQHF. CDR3 nucleotides: TGTGCCAGCAGTCCCCGAGTGGGGGGTAGCTACAATCAGCCCCAGCATTTT.

The rearrangement uses TRBV6-5 and TRBJ2-7; 7 nucleotides line up with TRBD1. V trimming: 2 bases; J trimming: 10 bases; junction bases outside the gene matches: 8. The CDR3 contains 13 residues. Per germline, CDR1 MNHEY and CDR2 SVGAGI. The CDR3 loop reads CASSYPWGQKQYF. CDR3 DNA: TGTGCCAGCAGTTACCCCTGGGGACAGAAACAGTACTTC.

The chain is built from TRBV6-5 and TRBJ2-2, with a possible D match to TRBD1 (6 bases). CDR1 is MNHEY and CDR2 is SVGAGI in the germline V gene. The V and J ends lost 4 bases and 4 bases respectively, with 13 bases between them. CDR3 length equals 15 residues. The CDR3 reads CASSSPGVSTGELFF. The CDR3 nucleotides read TGTGCCAGCAGTTCTCCAGGGGTTTCCACCGGGGAGCTGTTTTTT.

The V and J genes are TRBV4-3 and TRBJ2-1, with D unresolved. The CDR3 length is 15 residues. Germline V CDR1 and CDR2: LGHNA, YSLEER. V lost 5 bases, J lost 6 bases, and 17 bases lay in between. CDR3 DNA sequence: TGCGCCAGCAGCGTAATAATGGCCCAGGTCAATGAGCAGTTCTTC. Protein product: CASSVIMAQVNEQFF.